One and the same sample provided the 13 T cell receptor beta chains below, sequenced in a study of cytomegalovirus exposure and HLA in healthy donors. Both 60 Vbeta primers and 13 Jbeta primers went into the PCR. Some clones are missing from TCRdb's copy, which holds only in-frame ones; the method was immunoSEQ multiplex PCR. The data hold under 150,000 clones, with 70% to 85% observed a single time. The sample was PBMCs. These receptors were taken from a man aged 45 to 65 in good health and CMV-seronegative.

This clone was recorded once. The V call is TRBV4-1, the J call TRBJ1-5, with a weak D call TRBD1 (5 bases). Germline V gene data show CDR1 as MGHRA and CDR2 as YSYEKL. Trimming left V 3 bases short and J 4 bases short, with 10 bases between. The CDR3 loop spans 14 amino acids. CDR3 sequence (DNA): TGCGCCAGCAGCCACTCTCAGGGAAATCAGCCCCAGCATTTT. Translated: CASSHSQGNQPQHF.

The chain joins TRBV30 to TRBJ1-2, with D uncertain. V shed 4 bases and J shed 3 bases, with 18 bases lying between them. Germline assignment: CDR1 GTSNPN and CDR2 SVGIG (reference sequence). This CDR3 is built from 15 residues. CDR3 DNA: TGTGCCTGGATTTACGGGAAGGGTCTGCACTATGGCTACACCTTC. Its translation is CAWIYGKGLHYGYTF.

The chain is built from TRBV5-1 and TRBJ2-1; D gene unclear. CDR1 and CDR2 (germline): SGHRS, YFSETQ. The CDR3 loop spans 15 amino acids. The ends were cut back, 0 bases at V and 0 bases at J, with 7 bases in the middle. The CDR3 sequence is CASSLDTTSYNEQFF. The CDR3 nucleotides are TGCGCCAGCAGCTTGGACACTACCTCCTACAATGAGCAGTTCTTC.

The chain uses TRBV4-1 and TRBJ2-2; weak D call: TRBD1 (5 bases). CDR3 size: 16 residues. Germline V gene lookup returns CDR1 MGHRA and CDR2 YSYEKL. The germline V and J ends were trimmed by 3 bases and 0 bases, with 11 bases remaining between them. The chain's CDR3 is CASSHPQEANTGELFF. Here the CDR3 DNA reads TGCGCCAGCAGCCACCCACAGGAAGCGAACACCGGGGAGCTGTTTTTT.

The rearrangement joins TRBV5-1 to TRBJ2-2; a weak D match, TRBD1 (6 bases). This CDR3 has 14 residues. V lost 3 bases and J 7 bases, leaving 13 bases between the germline ends. The germline CDR1 and CDR2 sequences are SGHRS and YFSETQ. The CDR3 DNA reads as TGCGCCAGCAGCTCACAGGGATGGGACGGGGAGCTGTTTTTT. Translation: CASSSQGWDGELFF.

This clone turned up a few times. This chain uses TRBV19 with TRBJ2-1; D might be TRBD2 (5 bases). This CDR3 has 13 residues. V was pared by 3 bases and J by 5 bases, with 8 bases between. Germline loops: CDR1 LNHDA, CDR2 SQIVND (reference sequence). The CDR3 DNA reads TGTGCCAGTAGTATTCTCGGGAACAATGAGCAGTTCTTC. This codes for CASSILGNNEQFF. The whole variable domain, filled in from reference TRBV19 and TRBJ2-1, reads DGGITQSPKYLFRKEGQNVTLSCEQNLNHDAMYWYRQDPGQGLRLIYYSQIVNDFQKGDIAEGYSVSREKKESFPLTVTSAQKNPTAFYLCASSILGNNEQFFGPGTRLTVL.

This clone was seen just once. Other DNA sequences in this specimen translate into the identical CDR3. The genes are TRBV4-1 and TRBJ1-5, with a possible D match to TRBD1 (6 bases). Germline loops: CDR1 MGHRA, CDR2 YSYEKL. This CDR3 is built from 15 residues. The germline V and J ends were trimmed by 1 base and 4 bases, with 11 bases remaining between them. CDR3 region: CASSQVTGSNQPQHF. The CDR3 DNA is TGCGCCAGCAGCCAAGTAACAGGGTCTAATCAGCCCCAGCATTTT.

This CDR3 reads CASSQGLGNNSPLHF. CDR3 nucleotide sequence: TGTGCCAGCAGCCAAGGTTTGGGCAATAATTCACCCCTCCACTTT. V usage is TRBV4-2 and J usage is TRBJ1-6; D gene unclear. Germline V gene data show CDR1 as LGHNA and CDR2 as YNFKEQ. The CDR3 sequence is 15 residues long. Trimming pared 1 base from V and 5 bases from J, leaving 9 bases between.

This sequence joins TRBV2 and TRBJ2-2, with no clear D. Germline V CDR1 and CDR2: SNHLY, FYNNEI. Between the trimmed V and J ends, which lost 3 bases and 4 bases, there was a span of 6 bases. The CDR3 runs to 13 residues. CDR3: CASSDWSTGELFF. DNA of the CDR3: TGTGCCAGCAGTGATTGGAGCACCGGGGAGCTGTTTTTT.

The rearrangement joins TRBV30 to TRBJ2-1; the match to TRBD2 covers 12 bases. V trimming: 2 bases; J trimming: 1 base; junction bases outside the gene matches: 6. The germline gives CDR1 GTSNPN, CDR2 SVGIG (reference sequence). The CDR3 length is 17 residues. In nucleotides, the CDR3 is TGTGCCTGGAGTCTAGCGGGGGGGCGGCCGTCCTACAATGAGCAGTTCTTC. It yields the protein CAWSLAGGRPSYNEQFF.

The chain uses TRBV4-2 and TRBJ1-3; 7 nucleotides agree with TRBD1. The germline CDR1 and CDR2 sequences are LGHNA and YNFKEQ. This CDR3 is built from 16 residues. The V and J ends lost 1 base and 0 bases, in that order; junction bases with no gene match: 3. Here the CDR3 reads CASSQAGQNSGNTIYF. The CDR3 DNA is TGTGCCAGCAGCCAAGCGGGACAGAACTCTGGAAACACCATATATTTT.

V and J are TRBV6-1 and TRBJ2-5; TRBD2 aligns across 7 bases. Germline CDR1 and CDR2: MNHNS and SASEGT. V dropped 2 bases and J dropped 7; count of bases not matched to a gene: 10. This CDR3 has 15 amino acids. The CDR3 region is CASSELGGPGGTQYF. The CDR3 region has the DNA TGTGCCAGCAGTGAATTGGGCGGCCCGGGGGGGACCCAGTACTTC.

This chain links TRBV9 with TRBJ2-3; 7 positions match TRBD2. V trimming: 0 bases; J trimming: 1 base; junction bases outside the gene matches: 11. In germline, CDR1 is SGDLS, CDR2 YYNGEE. The CDR3 length is 18 residues. CDR3 bases: TGTGCCAGCAGCGTAGGTCGGGGGGTGGTTGTTGGCACAGATACGCAGTATTTT. Protein product: CASSVGRGVVVGTDTQYF.